These 29 T cell receptor beta chains originate from one sample sequenced in a study (dated by TCRdb to between 2014 and 2017). Library preparation was by 5' RACE. TCRdb names Illumina MiSeq as the instrument used. TCRdb trimmed public reads at Q25 via fastp, called clones via MiXCR and kept in-frame beta chains. Entries are consolidated by CDR3 protein sequence, retaining the most common genes and DNA. The sample contains around 50,000 distinct CDR3 sequences, roughly 25% of them found a single time. The ten biggest clones cover around 2.1% of the sample. Cells that were CD4+CD25+CD127-/low were the ones isolated as Tregs. Sequenced material: tumor-infiltrating Tregs sorted from the breast tumor. These receptors were taken from a female donor with breast cancer.

In nucleotides, the CDR3 is TGCAGTGCTAGAACCTACACCTCCTACGAGCAGTACTTC. Its protein is CSARTYTSYEQYF. The chain employs TRBV20-1 and TRBJ2-7; D is undetermined. Germline assignment: CDR1 DFQATT and CDR2 SNEGSKA (reference sequence). The CDR3 length is 13 residues. Trimming took 2 bases from V and 0 from J, leaving 8 bases between them.

The chain couples TRBV7-2 to TRBJ2-1, with D possibly matching TRBD2 (5 bases). The length of the CDR3 is 13 residues. Germline assignment: CDR1 SGHTA and CDR2 FQGNSA. Trimming removed 4 bases from V and 9 bases from J, with 13 bases in between. The CDR3 protein is CASSSQSGGEQFF. The CDR3 DNA sequence: TGTGCCAGCAGCTCTCAAAGCGGAGGTGAGCAGTTCTTC. The variable domain in full, with the rest retrieved from reference TRBV7-2 and TRBJ2-1, is GAGVSQSPSNKVTEKGKDVELRCDPISGHTALYWYRQSLGQGLEFLIYFQGNSAPDKSGLPSDRFSAERTGGSVSTLTIQRTQQEDSAVYLCASSSQSGGEQFFGPGTRLTVL.

This clonotype was counted between two and nine times. J is TRBJ1-4 and V is TRBV5-1; tentatively, D is TRBD1 (5 bases). CDR1 and CDR2 (germline): SGHRS, YFSETQ. The germline V and J ends were trimmed by 0 bases and 9 bases, with 9 bases remaining between them. The CDR3 length is 13 residues. This CDR3 reads CASSLDWGQKLFF. CDR3 nucleotides: TGCGCCAGCAGCTTGGACTGGGGCCAAAAACTGTTTTTT.

This clonotype was found a few times. This chain links TRBV29-1 with TRBJ1-3; no clear D gene. The CDR3 is made up of 11 amino acids. V shed 6 bases and J shed 1 base, with 4 bases lying between them. The germline V gene encodes CDR1 SQVTM and CDR2 ANQGSEA. The CDR3 protein is CSVGSGNTIYF. The CDR3 region has the DNA TGCAGCGTGGGGTCTGGAAACACCATATATTTT. The full variable domain, rest sourced from reference TRBV29-1 and TRBJ1-3, is SAVISQKPSRDICQRGTSLTIQCQVDSQVTMMFWYRQQPGQSLTLIATANQGSEATYESGFVIDKFPISRPNLTFSTLTVSNMSPEDSSIYLCSVGSGNTIYFGEGSWLTVV.

This clonotype came up a few times. This rearrangement joins TRBV5-1 to TRBJ2-1; TRBD2 aligns across 7 bases. The germline V gene has CDR1 SGHRS and CDR2 YFSETQ. The CDR3 has 15 residues. The V and J ends lost 0 bases and 6 bases, in that order; junction bases with no gene match: 6. For the CDR3, the DNA is TGCGCCAGCAGCTTGGTTACAGCGGGGAGCAATGAGCAGTTCTTC. Amino acids: CASSLVTAGSNEQFF.

This clonotype was seen ten or more times. The genes are TRBV5-1 and TRBJ2-3; a possible D gene is TRBD1 (5 bases). The CDR3 is made up of 14 amino acids. CDR1 SGHRS and CDR2 YFSETQ come from the germline V gene. Trimming pared 2 bases from V and 2 bases from J, leaving 9 bases between. Here the CDR3 reads CASSLDSPTDTQYF. CDR3 DNA sequence: TGCGCCAGCAGCTTAGACAGTCCCACAGATACGCAGTATTTT.

By sample share, this clonotype is medium-sized. The V call is TRBV7-2, the J call TRBJ1-5, with 8 bases identical to TRBD1. The CDR3 contains 16 residues. The V gene end was trimmed by 4 bases and the J gene end by 11 bases; junction bases not matched to a gene: 16. CDR1 and CDR2 (germline): SGHTA, FQGNSA. The CDR3 coding sequence is TGTGCCAGCAGCTACTCTTCGACAGGGGCCTTACGGTCCCAGCATTTT. Amino acids: CASSYSSTGALRSQHF.

Only a few counts were recorded for this clonotype. The chain uses TRBV11-2 and TRBJ2-5, with TRBD2 matching 8 bases. The CDR3 is made up of 15 amino acids. Per the germline V gene, CDR1 is SGHAT and CDR2 is FQNNGV. The junction had 8 bases not matched to a gene; V was cut back by 4 bases and J by 4 bases. The chain's CDR3 is CASSSSGFIGETQYF. In DNA form, the CDR3 reads TGTGCCAGCAGCTCTAGCGGGTTTATAGGAGAGACCCAGTACTTC.

As to this clonotype: This could be a read error, since a much larger clone is one nucleotide away. This sequence joins TRBV6-5 and TRBJ1-1; D is possibly TRBD1 (5 bases). Germline loops: CDR1 MNHEY, CDR2 SVGAGI. CDR3 length equals 15 residues. The CDR3 DNA reads TGTGCCACCTCTCTCCAACCCGGGAAATCCGGGGGAGCTATCTTT. Amino acid sequence: CATSLQPGKSGGAIF.

This clonotype occurred a few times. The chain employs TRBV5-1 and TRBJ2-1; TRBD2 agrees at 10 bases. Germline CDR1 reads SGHRS; CDR2 reads YFSETQ. V shed 4 bases, J shed 6 bases, and the junction held 10 bases outside the gene matches. This CDR3 contains 16 residues. The CDR3 DNA sequence: TGCGCCAGCAGCAACCCTAGCGGGAGTCGAGGCAATGAGCAGTTCTTC. It specifies CASSNPSGSRGNEQFF.

This clonotype occurred a few times. This chain links TRBV6-2 or TRBV6-3 with TRBJ2-2, with TRBD2 matching over 7 bases. Germline V gene sequence: CDR1 MNHEY, CDR2 SVGEGT. Unmatched junction bases numbered 3, after V lost 5 bases and J lost 0 bases. The CDR3 totals 15 residues. Here the CDR3 reads CASSRTSANTGELFF. The CDR3 nucleotides read TGTGCCAGCAGTCGAACTAGCGCGAACACCGGGGAGCTGTTTTTT.

With regard to this clonotype: Mismatch with germline at one junction end may stem from a read error. The chain joins TRBV9 to TRBJ2-5, with 8 bases lining up with TRBD2. The germline V gene has CDR1 SGDLS and CDR2 YYNGEE. This CDR3 is built from 15 residues. CDR3 amino acids: CAGSTWTSRKETQYF. The CDR3 DNA reads as TGTGCCGGCAGCACTTGGACTAGCAGGAAGGAGACCCAGTACTTC.

The CDR3 loop is CASSFWVGRVRNQPQHF. As DNA, the CDR3 is TGTGCCAGCAGCTTTTGGGTGGGCAGGGTACGGAATCAGCCCCAGCATTTT. The chain uses TRBV7-2 and TRBJ1-5, with a tentative D call TRBD1 (5 bases). V lost 3 bases to trimming and J lost 4 bases, with 19 bases between them. Germline V CDR1 and CDR2: SGHTA, FQGNSA. The CDR3 is 17 residues long.

The table lists this clonotype with many counts. The chain joins TRBV27 to TRBJ2-5; D is unclear. Trimming pared 3 bases from V and 7 bases from J, leaving 12 bases between. Germline-derived CDR1 and CDR2 are MNHEY and SMNVEV (reference sequence). The CDR3 has 13 amino acids. The chain's CDR3 is CASSLYSSGTQYF. In DNA form, the CDR3 reads TGTGCCAGCAGTTTGTACAGCTCAGGGACCCAGTACTTC.

This clonotype has just a few counts. The DNA of the CDR3 is TGCAGTGCTAGGGTAGGAGGGTGGAGCGATGAGCAGTTCTTC. It translates to CSARVGGWSDEQFF. J is TRBJ2-1 and V is TRBV20-1, with a weak D call TRBD2 (6 bases). From germline, CDR1 is DFQATT and CDR2 SNEGSKA (reference sequence). This CDR3 comprises 14 residues. V dropped 3 bases and J dropped 8 bases, with 17 bases sitting between them.

V gene TRBV7-2 combines with J gene TRBJ1-2; D ambiguous. V was trimmed by 5 bases and J by 5 bases, leaving 21 bases between them. There are 16 residues in the CDR3. CDR1 and CDR2 from the germline V gene are SGHTA and FQGNSA. For the CDR3, the DNA is TGTGCCAGCAGCCCCCCCCAAGGTTGGCAGCATTATGGCTACACCTTC. This translates into CASSPPQGWQHYGYTF.

By proportion, this clonotype is medium-sized (0.01 to 0.1%). J is TRBJ2-5 and V is TRBV7-2; 8 positions agree with TRBD2. Germline V gene sequence: CDR1 SGHTA, CDR2 FQGNSA. The CDR3 is 16 residues long. V dropped 1 base and J dropped 2; count of bases not matched to a gene: 6. CDR3 amino acids: CASSLDSGALQETQYF. CDR3 DNA: TGTGCCAGCAGCTTAGATAGCGGGGCGCTACAAGAGACCCAGTACTTC.

This clonotype has ten or more counts. CDR3 nucleotide sequence: TGTGCCAGCCGTCGCGGGGGGGCCGGAGAGACCCAGTACTTC. It translates to CASRRGGAGETQYF. This chain joins TRBV6-5 and TRBJ2-5, with 9 bases aligning to TRBD2. The J segment lost 4 bases and the V segment lost 8 bases, leaving 8 bases of the junction unmatched. The germline gives CDR1 MNHEY, CDR2 SVGAGI. This CDR3 is built from 14 residues.

In the case of this clonotype: Compared with germline, one end of the junction differs, possibly owing to a read error. This chain connects TRBV4-1 to TRBJ2-1, with D unresolved. CDR3 length: 13 amino acids. CDR1 and CDR2 (germline): MGHRA, YSYEKL. CDR3 bases: TGTGTCAGCAGCCAAGATCCCCAGAATGAGCAGTTCTTC. This gives the protein CVSSQDPQNEQFF.

The chain recombines TRBV6-1 with TRBJ1-1; 8 nucleotides align to TRBD1. Germline CDR1 is MNHNS and CDR2 is SASEGT. V lost 8 bases, J lost 5 bases, and 4 bases stayed unmatched. The CDR3 length is 12 residues. CDR3 residues: CASDRGKTEAFF. The CDR3 nucleotides read TGTGCCAGCGACAGGGGTAAAACTGAAGCTTTCTTT.

This clonotype was seen a handful of times. V usage is TRBV4-1 and J usage is TRBJ1-2; D perhaps matches TRBD1 (5 bases). Germline CDR1 reads MGHRA; CDR2 reads YSYEKL. V lost 1 base, J lost 2 bases, and 14 bases lay in between. The CDR3 has 16 residues. CDR3 in amino acids: CASSQALGGLNYGYTF. The CDR3 coding sequence is TGCGCCAGCAGCCAAGCATTGGGGGGACTGAACTATGGCTACACCTTC.

This clonotype appeared a few times. The gene calls are TRBV6-2 or TRBV6-3 and TRBJ2-5; TRBD2 matches 13 bases. CDR1 and CDR2 from the germline V gene are MNHEY and SVGEGT. The trim removed 5 bases at V and 5 bases at J, leaving 8 bases unmatched. The CDR3 covers 16 residues. The CDR3 DNA reads TGTGCCAGCAGTCTCGGGACTAGCGGGAAGAGGGAGACCCAGTACTTC. Amino acid sequence: CASSLGTSGKRETQYF.

As for this clonotype: A single base separates this from a much larger clone, so it may be a read error. This chain joins TRBV29-1 and TRBJ1-2; TRBD1 agrees at 11 bases. The germline CDR1 and CDR2 sequences are SQVTM and ANQGSEA. CDR3 length: 14 residues. The CDR3 sequence is CGVGLGQGASGYTF. CDR3 nucleotides: TGCGGCGTTGGATTAGGACAGGGGGCATCGGGCTACACCTTC. The whole variable domain, remainder taken from reference TRBV29-1 and TRBJ1-2, is SAVISQKPSRDICQRGTSLTIQCQVDSQVTMMFWYRQQPGQSLTLIATANQGSEATYESGFVIDKFPISRPNLTFSTLTVSNMSPEDSSIYLCGVGLGQGASGYTFGSGTRLTVV.

The table lists this clonotype with many counts. The chain is built from TRBV5-1 and TRBJ2-5; tentatively, D is TRBD1 or TRBD2 (5 bases each). Trimming left V 4 bases short and J 5 bases short, with 9 bases between. Germline lookup yields CDR1 SGHRS and CDR2 YFSETQ. The CDR3 is 12 amino acids. The CDR3 DNA reads TGCGCCAGCAGCCGGGACGGCGAGACCCAGTACTTC. Translating gives CASSRDGETQYF.

Only a few counts were recorded for this clonotype. The chain couples TRBV7-8 to TRBJ1-3; 7 nucleotides agree with TRBD1. V was pared by 2 bases and J by 2 bases, with 6 bases of the junction left unmatched. This CDR3 is built from 16 residues. CDR1 is SGHVS and CDR2 is FQNEAQ in the germline V gene. CDR3 bases: TGTGCCAGCAGCTTATTACAGGGGCAAACTGGAAACACCATATATTTT. It is translated as CASSLLQGQTGNTIYF. Full variable domain (rest looked up from reference TRBV7-8 and TRBJ1-3): GAGVSQSPRYKVAKRGQDVALRCDPISGHVSLFWYQQALGQGPEFLTYFQNEAQLDKSGLPSDRFFAERPEGSVSTLKIQRTQQEDSAVYLCASSLLQGQTGNTIYFGEGSWLTVV.

The table lists this clonotype with many counts. This CDR3 reads CSASMGGWEETQYF. DNA for the CDR3: TGCAGTGCTAGTATGGGAGGTTGGGAAGAGACCCAGTACTTC. The chain links TRBV20-1 to TRBJ2-5; maybe TRBD2 (6 bases). In germline, CDR1 is DFQATT, CDR2 SNEGSKA (reference sequence). This CDR3 comprises 14 residues. V lost 3 bases and J 3 bases, leaving 14 bases between the germline ends.

Concerning this clonotype: A much larger clone lies one base from this, so it may be a read error. The chain has TRBV7-3 and TRBJ1-2, with D perhaps TRBD1 (6 bases). Trimming left V 4 bases short and J 6 bases short, with 18 bases between. The CDR3 consists of 15 residues. Germline values: CDR1 SGHTA, CDR2 FQGTGA. CDR3 DNA sequence: TGTGCCAGCAGCTGGGGGGGCGGAAATTCGGATGGCTACACCTTC. It yields the protein CASSWGGGNSDGYTF.

This clonotype was detected ten times or more. V gene TRBV20-1 combines with J gene TRBJ2-3, with 9 bases aligning to TRBD1. CDR3 length: 15 amino acids. CDR1 is DFQATT and CDR2 is SNEGSKA in the germline V gene (reference sequence). J was trimmed by 1 base and V by 1 base; bases with no gene match: 3. CDR3: CSARGDRDRTDTQYF. In DNA form, the CDR3 reads TGCAGTGCTAGAGGGGACAGGGACCGCACAGATACGCAGTATTTT.

This clonotype appeared once. This may be a read error, as it is one base from a much larger clone. CDR3 sequence: CASNPRRATLTDTQYF. As DNA, the CDR3 is TGTGCCAGCAACCCACGCAGGGCCACCTTAACAGATACGCAGTATTTT. The chain uses TRBV7-9 and TRBJ2-3; perhaps TRBD1 as D (5 bases). Germline CDR1 reads SEHNR; CDR2 reads FQNEAQ (reference sequence). CDR3 length: 16 amino acids. V shed 7 bases and J shed 3 bases, with 20 bases lying between them.